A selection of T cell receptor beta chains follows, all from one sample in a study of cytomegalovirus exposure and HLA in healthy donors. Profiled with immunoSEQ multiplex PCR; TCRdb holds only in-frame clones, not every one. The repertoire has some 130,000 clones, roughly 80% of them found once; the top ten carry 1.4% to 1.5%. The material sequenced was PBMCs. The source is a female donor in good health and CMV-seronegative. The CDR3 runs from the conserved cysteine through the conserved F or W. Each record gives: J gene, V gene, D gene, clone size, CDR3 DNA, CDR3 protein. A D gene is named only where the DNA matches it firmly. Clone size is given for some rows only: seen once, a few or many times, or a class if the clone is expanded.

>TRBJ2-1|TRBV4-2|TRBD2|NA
TGTGCCAGCAGCCGCCCAACGGCACTAGCGGAGTACAATGAGCAGTTCTTC
CASSRPTALAEYNEQFF
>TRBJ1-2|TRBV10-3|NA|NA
TGTGCCATCAGTGAGAATTGGGGGGGAAGGGGTGGCTACACCTTC
CAISENWGGRGGYTF
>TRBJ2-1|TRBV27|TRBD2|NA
TGTGCCAGCTCCCCGGGTGGTAGCGGGATACAAAATGAGCAGTTCTTC
CASSPGGSGIQNEQFF
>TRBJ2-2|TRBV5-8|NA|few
TGTGCCAGCCACAGGGACCCGAACACCGGGGAGCTGTTTTTT
CASHRDPNTGELFF
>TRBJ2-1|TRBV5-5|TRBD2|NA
TGTGCCAGCAGCTCTGCGACTAGCGGGACTCTTGAGCAGTTCTTC
CASSSATSGTLEQFF
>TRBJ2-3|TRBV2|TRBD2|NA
TGTGCCAGCACCAGCGGGATAGTTTTAGATACGCAGTATTTT
CASTSGIVLDTQYF
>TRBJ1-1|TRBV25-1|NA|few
TGTGCCAGCAGTGCACAGGCGAACACTGAAGCTTTCTTT
CASSAQANTEAFF
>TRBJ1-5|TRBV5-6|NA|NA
TGTGCCAGCAGCCGAATAGGGGATTCTAATCAGCCCCAGCATTTT
CASSRIGDSNQPQHF
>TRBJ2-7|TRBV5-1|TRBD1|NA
TGCGCCAGCAGCCCGGGACAGGCCTCCTACGAGCAGTACTTC
CASSPGQASYEQYF
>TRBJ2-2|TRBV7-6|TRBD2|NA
TGTGCCAGCAGCTTAAGGGTCGGGAGGGACGGGGAGCTGTTTTTT
CASSLRVGRDGELFF
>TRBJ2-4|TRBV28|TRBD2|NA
TGTGCCAGCACCCTCGCGGCGGGAGGGTCGTCAAACATTCAGTACTTC
CASTLAAGGSSNIQYF
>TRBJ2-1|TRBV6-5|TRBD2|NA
TGTGCCAGCAGTTATTCCGGGACTAGCAGGAACAATGAGCAGTTCTTC
CASSYSGTSRNNEQFF
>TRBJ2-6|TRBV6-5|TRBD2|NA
TGTGCCAGCAGTGTCGGGGGGGATGGGGCCAACGTCCTGACTTTC
CASSVGGDGANVLTF
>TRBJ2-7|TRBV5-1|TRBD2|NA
TGCGCCAGCAGCTTGGCCCCCACTAGCGGATTTAAGAACGAGCAGTACTTC
CASSLAPTSGFKNEQYF
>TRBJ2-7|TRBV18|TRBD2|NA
TGTGCCAGCTCACGGGAGGGTTCCTACGAGCAGTACTTC
CASSREGSYEQYF